Given below is one T cell receptor beta chain in context. At collection, donors were nominally healthy, but unrecorded immune exposures were probable. In the PCR, 60 Vbeta and 13 Jbeta primers were used. Sequencing used immunoSEQ multiplex PCR; TCRdb keeps in-frame clones, though not all of them. The sample gives fewer than 200,000 clones, 82% of which show up once; 0.96% is in the top ten. V lost 5 bases and J 5 bases, leaving 19 bases between the germline ends. The CDR3 is 15 residues long. The germline V gene has CDR1 SGDLS and CDR2 YYNGEE. These data are taken from a study of cytomegalovirus exposure and HLA in healthy donors.

The sample consisted of PBMCs. The rearrangement joins TRBV9 to TRBJ1-2; possibly TRBD1 for D (6 bases). The TCR originated in a girl under 10 years old in good health and CMV-seropositive. CDR3 region: CASSPTGGAEYGYTF. In nucleotides, the CDR3 is TGTGCCAGCAGTCCCACCGGGGGGGCTGAGTATGGCTACACCTTC.